A single sample gave rise to the 3 T cell receptor beta chains below, sequenced in a study of response to subunit inactivated influenza vaccine. From the RT-PCR reads, TCRdb called clonotypes with MiXCR, one entry per CDR3 protein. The table lists 700,000 to 900,000 distinct CDR3 sequences, less than 25% of them singletons. The sample in question was PBMCs from blood, obtained more than 4 days after vaccination. The origin of the receptors is a man aged 50-59 years who received an inactivated influenza vaccine.

This clonotype was observed at least ten times. The V gene is TRBV12-3 or TRBV12-4, the J gene TRBJ2-5; D is perhaps TRBD1 or TRBD2 (5 bases each). Trimming stripped 3 bases from V and 1 base from J, with 12 bases between. This CDR3 has 15 amino acids. This chain's CDR3 is CASSFLGVLQETQYF. As DNA, the CDR3 is TGTGCCAGCAGTTTTCTGGGGGTCCTCCAAGAGACCCAGTACTTC.

This chain links TRBV12-3 or TRBV12-4 with TRBJ2-7; 7 bases fit TRBD1. Unmatched junction bases numbered 8, after V lost 7 bases and J lost 2 bases. This CDR3 is built from 14 residues. The CDR3 bases are TGTGCCAGCACCAGGGACAGACTTACCTACGAGCAGTACTTC. It is translated as CASTRDRLTYEQYF.

The genes are TRBV7-9 and TRBJ2-1; perhaps TRBD1 as D (6 bases). V was shortened by 3 bases and J by 6 bases, with 9 bases between the two germline ends. Germline values: CDR1 SEHNR, CDR2 FQNEAQ (reference sequence). The CDR3 is made up of 13 amino acids. Here the CDR3 DNA reads TGTGCCAGCAGCTTTGGACAGATCAATGAGCAGTTCTTC. Amino acids: CASSFGQINEQFF.